The text below deals with one T cell receptor (beta chain). It lacks a known antigen. Qualities for individual bases were not recorded, and no much larger clone is one base off. Using the deep immunoSEQ assay, multiplex PCR amplified TCR CDR3 regions from genomic DNA. Extracted genomic DNA from each cell subset was distributed evenly across all wells of several immunoSEQ 96-well plates, and each plate was treated as a replicate. For sorted subsets, each replicate PCR was loaded with roughly 190 ng genomic DNA, equivalent to about 30,000 T cell genomes. Purified libraries were quantified with a Qubit 3.0 fluorometer, sized on a Bioanalyzer 2100, and re-quantified with the KAPA Library Quantification kit. Every immunoSEQ 96-well plate was sequenced on a dedicated single-read 150-cycle Illumina NextSeq 550 flow cell. From the authors' description of their analysis: Because the immunoSEQ output included only junctional sequences and no quality scores, the filtering could not be the same as the filtering used for full-length reads. Sequences were annotated with PyIR, a Python wrapper for IgBLAST v1.9, and V/J genes and CDR3 were assigned using IMGT germline references. Reads were filtered out if the reads had weak V/J assignments (E-value above 1e-6), no CDR3, stop codons, out-of-frame junctions, or ambiguous translated residues. A V3J clonotype was defined by an identical inferred V gene, J gene, and CDR3 amino acid sequence. The percentage overlap between two repertoires was calculated by dividing the number of shared unique clonotypes by the size of the smaller repertoire. Three approaches were used to assess repertoire richness: RTK rarefaction, the Chao1 estimator, and Recon v2.1 estimates of unobserved clonotypes. For all TCRbeta clonotypes obtained by the gDNA method from a few donors, generation probabilities were computed with OLGA. TCRdb obtained this table from immuneACCESS and retained in-frame rearrangements with V and J assigned. These tables miss some clones; where compared with another copy, unresolved V genes account for less than half of the shortfall, and the remainder is unexplained. The DNA gave D and trimming, while V, J and clone size come from that table. This sample gives 1.5 million to 1.9 million clones in total; roughly 98% of them show up just once. In total, the top ten clones hold around 0.47% of the sample.

The donors were healthy, HIV-negative adults with no recently reported acute infections or vaccinations. Every donor was a Caucasian adult residing in Nashville, Tennessee, USA. CD4+ T cells were enriched by magnetic negative selection, after which naive cells were positively selected on CD45RA and the negative fraction was taken as the memory subset. After blood collection by leukapheresis, PBMCs were isolated using Ficoll-Histopaque density gradient centrifugation and then cryopreserved in the vapor phase of liquid nitrogen. Analytical flow cytometry was used to check the purity and quantity of every magnetically sorted T cell population. Genomic DNA was isolated from every sorted fraction and measured by UV absorbance on a Nanodrop 2000c. From its cysteine to its phenylalanine, the CDR3 spans 15 amino acids. The retained sequence is limited to the CDR3, 45 bases, with the frame set at the first base. Trimming takes 2 bases off V and 6 bases off J; junction bases not matched to a gene: 3. CDR1 and CDR2 are read off the germline V gene (reference sequence) as SEHNR and FQNEAQ.

This sample was included in a study of shared clonotypes between healthy human individuals (dated by TCRdb to 2018 to 2021). Describing the broader study: The cohort included three men and a couple of women between 18 and 49 years of age. To estimate repertoire size and how much clonotypes are shared between individuals, the study performed deep sequencing of blood TCR repertoires from roughly five healthy adults. For each donor, three plates each were used for CD4 naive and CD4 memory, two plates were used for CD8 naive, and one plate was used for CD8 memory. Leukapheresis yielded between about 0.94 and 8.9 billion PBMCs per donor. Libraries were prepared and TCR repertoires were sequenced by different laboratories using diverse techniques, in order to increase sequencing depth and limit assay-specific biases.

The study at large found these results: Even with the large sequencing depth, rarefaction of the sorted-subset datasets indicated that sequencing was incomplete. Naive subsets generally had larger estimated clonotype richness than memory subsets did. Sharing across several donors was observed for about 5% of naive CD4, around 3.5% of naive CD8, over 2% of memory CD4, and roughly 0.4% of memory CD8 clonotypes. Pairwise subsampling indicated that sequencing depth was expected to affect the degree of clonotype sharing among donors. The small number of donors limited the genetic and exposure-history diversity represented. Sampling was restricted to blood, and TCR repertoires in tissue are likely to differ from TCR repertoires in blood. Higher generation probabilities were observed for clonotypes shared by all four sorted-subset donors than for non-shared clonotypes.

Here the chain combines TRBV7-9 and TRBJ2-2, and 10 junction bases match TRBD2. Sample: naive CD4+ T cells sorted from blood. Interpreted using the paper, the cell subset or site label stands for: CD45RA+ positively selected. The source of this sequence is a man aged 25 to 45 in good health. The nucleotide sequence is given as TGTGCCAGCAGCTTAATGCTAGCGGGAGCCGGGGAGCTGTTTTTT. Translated, this is CASSLMLAGAGELFF.